This TCR beta chain derives from a study of shared clonotypes between healthy human individuals (dated by TCRdb to 2018 to 2021). Background for the entire study: The cohort comprised a couple of women and three men aged 18 to 49 years. Each donor's leukapheresis produced roughly between about 0.85 and 10 billion PBMCs. To estimate repertoire size and how much clonotypes are shared between individuals, the study performed deep sequencing of blood TCR repertoires from five healthy adults. To increase sequencing depth and limit assay-specific biases, different laboratories used diverse techniques to prepare libraries and sequence TCR repertoires.

Taken from the germline V gene (reference sequence), the CDR1 and CDR2 loops are SGHNT and YYREEE. V and J lose 0 bases and 4 bases, and a span of 14 bases separates them. The CDR3, from cysteine to phenylalanine, totals 16 residues. This entry keeps only the CDR3 DNA: 48 bases, framed from base 1. A note on this clone: No cognate antigen has been identified for it. No base qualities exist here, and no much larger clone lies one base off it.

The donors were healthy, HIV-negative adults with no recently reported acute infections or vaccinations. Only Caucasian adults living in Nashville, Tennessee, USA were represented among the donors. For unsorted samples, 96 million or so PBMCs were counted, and genomic DNA was extracted using the QIAamp DNA Blood Mini kit. Blood was collected by leukapheresis, and PBMCs were isolated by Ficoll-Histopaque density gradient centrifugation and then cryopreserved in liquid nitrogen vapor phase. Using the deep immunoSEQ assay, TCR CDR3 regions were amplified from genomic DNA by multiplex PCR. Extracted genomic DNA from each cell subset was distributed evenly across all wells of several immunoSEQ 96-well plates, and each plate was treated as a replicate. For unsorted PBMC, each replicate PCR was loaded with about 280 ng genomic DNA, equivalent to about 30,000 T cell genomes. Ten immunoSEQ deep assay plates were used to sequence unsorted PBMC genomic DNA. Purified libraries were quantified with a Qubit 3.0 fluorometer, sized on a Bioanalyzer 2100, and re-quantified with the KAPA Library Quantification kit. Every immunoSEQ 96-well plate was sequenced on a dedicated single-read 150-cycle Illumina NextSeq 550 flow cell. The original methods were these. Because only junctional sequences without quality scores were contained in the immunoSEQ output, filtering matching that applied to full-length reads could not be performed. To assign V/J genes and CDR3, sequences were annotated against IMGT germline references using PyIR, a Python wrapper for IgBLAST v1.9. Reads with weak V/J assignments (E-value above 1e-6), missing CDR3, stop codons, out-of-frame junctions, or ambiguous translated residues were removed. V3J clonotypes were defined as sequences sharing the same inferred V gene, J gene, and CDR3 amino acid sequence. The percentage overlap between two repertoires was calculated by dividing the number of shared unique clonotypes by the size of the smaller repertoire. RTK rarefaction, the Chao1 estimator, and Recon v2.1 estimates of unobserved clonotypes were used to assess repertoire richness. The table was pulled from immuneACCESS by TCRdb, which kept in-frame rearrangements only. Such tables lose some clones; where checked, under half of the loss comes from unresolved V genes, and the rest has no known cause. The V and J calls and clone size were taken over from that table, and D and trimming were inferred from the DNA. The sample table contains some 450,000 clones; only one count was recorded for approximately 77% of them. The ten top clones hold 12% of the sample.

The research as a whole found: Sampling was restricted to blood, and TCR repertoires in tissues likely differ from the TCR repertoires found in blood. Because the study included a small number of donors, the genetic and exposure-history diversity represented was limited. Pairwise subsampling indicated that sequencing depth was expected to affect the degree of clonotype sharing among donors.

The sample was PBMCs. The TCR sequence derives from a woman aged 40 to 55 in good health. Some clones in this sample may be carry-over from other donors' samples. The chain links TRBV5-4 with TRBJ1-3, with TRBD1 as a weak D call on 5 bases. For the CDR3, the sequence is CASSLEAGSRGNTIYF. In nucleotides, the sequence is TGTGCCAGCAGCTTGGAGGCAGGGTCGCGGGGAAACACCATATATTTT.